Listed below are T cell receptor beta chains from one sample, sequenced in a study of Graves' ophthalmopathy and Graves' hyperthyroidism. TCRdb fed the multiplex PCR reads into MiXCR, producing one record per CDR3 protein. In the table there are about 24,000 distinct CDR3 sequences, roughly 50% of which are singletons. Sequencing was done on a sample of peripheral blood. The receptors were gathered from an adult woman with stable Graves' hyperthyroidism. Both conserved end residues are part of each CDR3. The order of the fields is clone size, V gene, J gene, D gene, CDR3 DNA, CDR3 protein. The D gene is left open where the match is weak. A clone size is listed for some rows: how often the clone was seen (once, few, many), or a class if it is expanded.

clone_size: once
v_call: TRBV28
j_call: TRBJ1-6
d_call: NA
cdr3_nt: TGTGCCAGCCTCAACCGGACCGAACTAAGAACCCTCCACTTC
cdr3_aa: CASLNRTELRTLHF

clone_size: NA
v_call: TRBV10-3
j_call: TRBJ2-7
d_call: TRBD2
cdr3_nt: TGTGCCATCAGCCGGACTAGCGGGAGCGGCGAGCAGTACTTC
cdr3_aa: CAISRTSGSGEQYF

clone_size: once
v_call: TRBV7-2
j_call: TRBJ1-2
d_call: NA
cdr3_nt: TGTGCCAGCAGCTCCGGCGGCGGACCAAACTATGGCTACACCTTC
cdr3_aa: CASSSGGGPNYGYTF

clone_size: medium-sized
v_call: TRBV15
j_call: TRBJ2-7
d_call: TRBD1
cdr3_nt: TGTGCCACCAGCAGAGATCGGGGACAGTCCTACGAGCAGTACTTC
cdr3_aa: CATSRDRGQSYEQYF

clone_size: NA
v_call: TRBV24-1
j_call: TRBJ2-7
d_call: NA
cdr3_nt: TGTGCCACCCCTGAGCGAGGGGCAGGGGACTACGAGCAGTACTTC
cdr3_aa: CATPERGAGDYEQYF

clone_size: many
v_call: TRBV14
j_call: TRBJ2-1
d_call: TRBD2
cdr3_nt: TGTGCCAGCAGCCAAGAGGGAGCGGGGGGGCCTTACAATGAGCAGTTCTTC
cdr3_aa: CASSQEGAGGPYNEQFF

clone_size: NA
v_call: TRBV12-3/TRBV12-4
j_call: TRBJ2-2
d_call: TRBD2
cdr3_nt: TGTGCCAGAAGGGTAGCGGGAGGGAACACCGGGGAGCTGTTTTTT
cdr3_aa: CARRVAGGNTGELFF

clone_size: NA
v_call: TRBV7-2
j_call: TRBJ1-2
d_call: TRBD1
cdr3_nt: TGTGCCAGCAGCTTAGCCCACAGGGGTAGTGGCTACACCTTC
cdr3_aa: CASSLAHRGSGYTF

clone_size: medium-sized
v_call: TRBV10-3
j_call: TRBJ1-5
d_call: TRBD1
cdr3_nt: TGTGCCGTCGGACAGGGCAATCAGCCCCAGCATTTT
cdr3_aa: CAVGQGNQPQHF

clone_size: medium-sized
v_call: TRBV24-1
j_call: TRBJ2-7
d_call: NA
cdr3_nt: TGTGCCACCAGTGATTCGGACAACTCCTACGAGCAGTACTTC
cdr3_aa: CATSDSDNSYEQYF

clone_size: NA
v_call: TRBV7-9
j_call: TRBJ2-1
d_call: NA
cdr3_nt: TGTGCCAGCAGCTTAGGGGTTCTCGACCGTTCCTACAATAAGCAGTTCTTC
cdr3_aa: CASSLGVLDRSYNKQFF

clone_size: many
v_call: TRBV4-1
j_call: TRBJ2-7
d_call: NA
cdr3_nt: TGCGCCAGCAGCCAGGGAGACTCCTACGAGCAGTACTTC
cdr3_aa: CASSQGDSYEQYF

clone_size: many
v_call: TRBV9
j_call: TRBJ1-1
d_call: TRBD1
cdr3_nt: TGTGCCAGCAGCGTCGGGGACAGGGAAACTGAAGCTTTCTTT
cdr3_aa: CASSVGDRETEAFF

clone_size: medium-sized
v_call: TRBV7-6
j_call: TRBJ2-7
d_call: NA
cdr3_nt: TGTGCCAGCAGCTCTAACCAGGGCTACGAGCAGTACTTC
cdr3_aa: CASSSNQGYEQYF

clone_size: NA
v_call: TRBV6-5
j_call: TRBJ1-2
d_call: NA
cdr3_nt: TGTGCCAGCAGGCCGGTGGGAGGCGGAGCTGATGGCTACACCTTC
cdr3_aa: CASRPVGGGADGYTF

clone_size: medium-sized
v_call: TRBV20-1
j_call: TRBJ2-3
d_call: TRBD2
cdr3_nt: TGCAGTGCTAGTATCGCGGGAGGGCACACAGATACGCAGTATTTT
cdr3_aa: CSASIAGGHTDTQYF

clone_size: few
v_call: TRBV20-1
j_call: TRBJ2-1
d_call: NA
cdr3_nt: TGCAGTGCTAGACTATTTGAGGGAGTCTCCAATGAGCAGTTCTTC
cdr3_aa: CSARLFEGVSNEQFF

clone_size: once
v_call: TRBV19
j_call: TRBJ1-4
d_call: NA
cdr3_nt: TGTGCCAGTAGTATAAGTGAGGGTGATGAAAAACTGTTTTTT
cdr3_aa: CASSISEGDEKLFF

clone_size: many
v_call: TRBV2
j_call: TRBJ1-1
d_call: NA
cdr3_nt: TGTGCCAGCAGTGAAGCTGGAACAGACAATGAAGCTTTCTTT
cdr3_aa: CASSEAGTDNEAFF

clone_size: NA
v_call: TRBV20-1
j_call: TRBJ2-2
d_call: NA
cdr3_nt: TGCAGTGCTAGACTAGGGGAGCTGTTTTTT
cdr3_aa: CSARLGELFF

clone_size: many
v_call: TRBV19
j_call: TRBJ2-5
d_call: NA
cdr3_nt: TGTGCCAGTGCAAAGGACAGTTTTGAGCAAGAGACCCAGTACTTC
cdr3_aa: CASAKDSFEQETQYF

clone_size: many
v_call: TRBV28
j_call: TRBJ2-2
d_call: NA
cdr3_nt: TGTGCCAGCAGGGAGCGCACCGGGGAGCTGTTTTTT
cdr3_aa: CASRERTGELFF

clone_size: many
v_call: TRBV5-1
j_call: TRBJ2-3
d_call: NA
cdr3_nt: TGCGCCAGCGCAGGGGAGGCAGATACGCAGTATTTT
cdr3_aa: CASAGEADTQYF

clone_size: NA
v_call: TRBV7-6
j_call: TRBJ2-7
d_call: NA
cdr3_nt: TGTGCCAGCAGCTCCTCCCGAGAGGACGAGCAGTACTTC
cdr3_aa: CASSSSREDEQYF

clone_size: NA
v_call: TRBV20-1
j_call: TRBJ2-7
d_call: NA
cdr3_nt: TGCAGTGCCAAACCGGGAGTAGGTTACGAGCAGTACTTC
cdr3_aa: CSAKPGVGYEQYF

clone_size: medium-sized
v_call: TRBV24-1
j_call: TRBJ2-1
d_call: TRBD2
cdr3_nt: TGTGCCACCAGTGATTTAGGGACTAGCGGGCCCTACAATGAGCAGTTCTTC
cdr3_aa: CATSDLGTSGPYNEQFF

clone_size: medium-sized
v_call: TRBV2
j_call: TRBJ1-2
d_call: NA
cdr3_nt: TGTGCCAGCAGTCCACCAGATAACTATGGCTACACCTTC
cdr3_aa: CASSPPDNYGYTF

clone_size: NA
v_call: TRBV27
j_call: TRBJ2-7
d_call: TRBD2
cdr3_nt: TGTGCCAGCAGTTCCGGACTAGCGGGAGCTGGTGAGCAGCACTTC
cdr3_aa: CASSSGLAGAGEQHF

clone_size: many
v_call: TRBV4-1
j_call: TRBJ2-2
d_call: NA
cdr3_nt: TGCGCCAGCAGCCAAACAAACTTGGGGGGATCCGCCGGGGAGCTGTTTTTT
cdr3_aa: CASSQTNLGGSAGELFF

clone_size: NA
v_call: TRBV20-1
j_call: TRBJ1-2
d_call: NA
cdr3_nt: TGCAGTGCTAACTATGGCTACACCTTC
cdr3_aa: CSANYGYTF

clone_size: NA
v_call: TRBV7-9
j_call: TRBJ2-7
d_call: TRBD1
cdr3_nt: TGTGCCAGCAGCCAGGACAGGTATGGCGAGCAGTACTTC
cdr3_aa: CASSQDRYGEQYF

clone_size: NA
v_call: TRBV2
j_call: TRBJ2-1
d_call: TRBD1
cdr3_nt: TGTGCCAGCACCGGGACAGGGGCTCTTGAGCAGTTCTTC
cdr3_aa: CASTGTGALEQFF

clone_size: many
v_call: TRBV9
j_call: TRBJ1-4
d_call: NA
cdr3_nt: TGTGCCAGCAGCGTAGAGCCGTTGGCTAATGAAAAACTGTTTTTT
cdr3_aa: CASSVEPLANEKLFF

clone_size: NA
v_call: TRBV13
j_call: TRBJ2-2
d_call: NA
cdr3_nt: TGTGCCAGCAGCTTAGCGGTGGGAGGCTTGAACACCGGGGAGCTGTTTTTT
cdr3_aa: CASSLAVGGLNTGELFF

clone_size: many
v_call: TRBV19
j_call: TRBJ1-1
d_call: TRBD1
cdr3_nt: TGTGCCAGTAGTCCCACAGGGGCCACTGAAGCTTTCTTT
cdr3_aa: CASSPTGATEAFF

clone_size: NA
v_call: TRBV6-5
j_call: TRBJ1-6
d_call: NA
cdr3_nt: TGTGCCAGCAATAAACAGGAGAATAATTCACCCCTCCACTTT
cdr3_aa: CASNKQENNSPLHF

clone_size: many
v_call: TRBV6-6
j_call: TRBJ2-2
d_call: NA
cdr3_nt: TGTGCCAGCACCCCCGGGGTTAACACCGGGGAGCTGTTTTTT
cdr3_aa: CASTPGVNTGELFF